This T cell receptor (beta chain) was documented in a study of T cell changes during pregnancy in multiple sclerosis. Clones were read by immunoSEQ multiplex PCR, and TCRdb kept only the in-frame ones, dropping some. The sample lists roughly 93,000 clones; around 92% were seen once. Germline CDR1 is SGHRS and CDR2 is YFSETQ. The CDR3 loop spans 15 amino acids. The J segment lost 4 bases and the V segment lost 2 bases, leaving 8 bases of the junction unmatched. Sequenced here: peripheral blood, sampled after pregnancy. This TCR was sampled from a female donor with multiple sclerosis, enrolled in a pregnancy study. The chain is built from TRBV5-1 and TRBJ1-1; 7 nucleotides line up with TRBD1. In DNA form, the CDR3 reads TGCGCCAGCAGCTTTTTAAGACAGGGCGGCACTGAAGCTTTCTTT. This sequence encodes CASSFLRQGGTEAFF.